Below, 2 T cell receptor beta chains from the same sample are listed, as sequenced in a study of graft-versus-host responses after intestinal transplantation. Graft tissue was processed to release intraepithelial and lamina propria lymphocytes. The data were produced by immunoSEQ multiplex PCR, yet TCRdb's version contains in-frame clones alone and is incomplete. Of 3,500 to 5,000 clones in the sample, over 65% were seen once. Here the sequenced sample was ileum tissue, taken 17 days after transplant. These receptors came from a human patient who received an intestinal transplant, so some T cells may come from the graft donor.

The genes are TRBV2 and TRBJ2-3; 7 bases map to TRBD1. Germline lookup yields CDR1 SNHLY and CDR2 FYNNEI. CDR3 size: 13 residues. V shed 5 bases and J 5 bases; nucleotides not matched to a gene: 4. CDR3 bases: TGTGCCAGCAGTCTCGACAGGGAAGATACGCAGTATTTT. Translating it yields CASSLDREDTQYF.

The chain links TRBV30 to TRBJ1-5, with 9 bases that match TRBD1. CDR1 and CDR2 from the germline V gene are GTSNPN and SVGIG (reference sequence). The ends lost 7 bases at V and 7 bases at J; junction bases unmatched: 5. The length of the CDR3 is 12 residues. The CDR3 is CASGTGLQPQHF. In nucleotides, the CDR3 is TGTGCCTCCGGGACAGGGCTCCAGCCCCAGCATTTT.